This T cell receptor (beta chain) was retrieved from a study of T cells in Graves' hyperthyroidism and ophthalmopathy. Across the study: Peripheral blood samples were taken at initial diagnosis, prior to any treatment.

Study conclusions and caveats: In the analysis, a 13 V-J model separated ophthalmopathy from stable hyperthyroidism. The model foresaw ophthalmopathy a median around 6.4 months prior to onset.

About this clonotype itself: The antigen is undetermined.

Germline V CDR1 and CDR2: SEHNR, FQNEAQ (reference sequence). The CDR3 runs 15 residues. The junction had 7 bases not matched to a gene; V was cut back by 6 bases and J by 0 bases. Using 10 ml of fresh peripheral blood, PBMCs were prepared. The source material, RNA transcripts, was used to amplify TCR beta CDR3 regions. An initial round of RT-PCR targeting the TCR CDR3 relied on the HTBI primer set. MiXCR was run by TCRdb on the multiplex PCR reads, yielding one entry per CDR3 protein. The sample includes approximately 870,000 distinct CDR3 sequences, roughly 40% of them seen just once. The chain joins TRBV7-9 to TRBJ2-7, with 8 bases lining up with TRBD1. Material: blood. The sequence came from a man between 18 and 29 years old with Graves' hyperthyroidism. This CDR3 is CASSPDQGASYEQYF. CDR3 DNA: TGTGCCAGCAGTCCGGATCAGGGGGCCTCCTACGAGCAGTACTTC.